This T cell receptor (beta chain) was sequenced during a study of blood T cells in healthy people across ages (dated by TCRdb to the mid-2010s). Looking at the study overall: In model experiments, template switching captured about one uniquely barcoded TCR beta cDNA molecule for every two T cells. To track age-related changes in TCR beta repertoire diversity, the study relied on deep sequencing normalized with unique cDNA molecular identifiers. The donors were divided into four age groups: young (average approximately 17 years), middle-aged (about 41), aged (around 67) and long-lived (around 80). To avoid experimental bias, donors of different ages were randomly spread across the sequencing lanes. The study analyzed two additional independent replicas of 1 million unique cDNA reads from the same blood draw for two donors, one aged 18 to 30 and one aged 80 or older. What the work shows at the level of the full study, not this receptor alone: Conclusive comparison of naive and antigen-experienced compartments was prevented by the profiling of bulk unsorted PBMCs. Observed TCR beta diversity per million T cells fell roughly linearly with age, and a significant reduction was already apparent by age roughly 41. Estimates of total diversity based on one million sequenced T cells were regarded as lower bounds and as underestimates. Because donor CMV infection status was unknown, age-related changes in expanded clonotypes were potentially confounded. A strong correlation was found between observed TCR beta diversity and the percentage of naive T cells measured by flow cytometry. Compared with the aged group, more naive CD4+ T cells, fewer expanded clones and increased TCR diversity were shown by the long-lived group, suggesting age selection.

V loses 5 bases of germline sequence and J loses 7 bases, and the interval between the two ends is 20 bases. Inclusive of the bounding cysteine and phenylalanine, the CDR3 is 15 residues long. The DNA shown is the 45-base CDR3, in frame from base 1. From a lookup of the germline V gene, CDR1 and CDR2 are SGHVS and FNYEAQ. The roughly 39 donors, aged about 6 to 100 years, were systemically healthy Caucasian individuals from Russia. Each donor gave 8 to 10 milliliters of peripheral blood, collected into EDTA-treated Vacutainer tubes. PBMCs were isolated by Ficoll-Paque density-gradient centrifugation, with at least 7 million obtained per sample. Total RNA, at least 5.5 micrograms per sample, was extracted from PBMCs with Trizol reagent. The percentages of naive CD45RAhigh/CD27high T cells were determined by flow cytometry on a PBMC aliquot from every donor. Points on this clonotype: Its antigen is unknown. Base qualities were left out, and no much larger clone turns up one base away.

Libraries were made using 5' RACE. For sequencing, an Illumina HiSeq 2500 was employed. The second PCR ran for roughly 7 to 11 cycles and used a J-beta primer mix along with a sample-barcoded 5' primer. Each TCR beta cDNA molecule received a unique molecular identifier from a template-switch 5' adaptor carrying 12 random nucleotides. At least 3 million CDR3-containing paired-end reads were obtained from each sample. All of the RNA was converted into first-strand cDNA using the Mint cDNA synthesis kit, with a TRBC-specific oligonucleotide serving as the primer. Following uracil-DNA glycosylase treatment, all cDNA underwent a first 18-cycle PCR with the universal primers M1SS and BC2_uni_R. On the study's bioinformatics: Normalization of each sample was performed by random selection of 1 million high-quality reads, each carrying a distinct molecular identifier. Reads sharing molecular identifiers were discarded rather than binned into consensus sequences. MiTCR, set to a Q25 quality threshold and the strictest error-elimination algorithm, was used for CDR3 identification, clonotype clustering and error correction. A nonparametric unseen species model with Euler transformation was used to estimate a lower bound on total TCR beta diversity. TCRdb passed the public sequencing reads through fastp at Q25 and MiXCR, retaining productive beta sequences. Entries that share a CDR3 protein sequence are merged under the most common genes and DNA. The authors' filters were not applied to this entry. This sample has fewer than 750,000 distinct CDR3 sequences in its table, and around 50% of those were observed once. About 26% of the sample is in the top ten clones.

The specimen was blood. Recombination connected TRBV7-6 to TRBJ2-5, and TRBD2 may be the D gene, going by 6 matching bases. This clonotype was obtained from an elderly man in good health. The CDR3 here reads CASSQDPGARRTQYF. The sequence in DNA is TGTGCCAGCAGCCAGGACCCGGGAGCACGCCGGACCCAGTACTTC.